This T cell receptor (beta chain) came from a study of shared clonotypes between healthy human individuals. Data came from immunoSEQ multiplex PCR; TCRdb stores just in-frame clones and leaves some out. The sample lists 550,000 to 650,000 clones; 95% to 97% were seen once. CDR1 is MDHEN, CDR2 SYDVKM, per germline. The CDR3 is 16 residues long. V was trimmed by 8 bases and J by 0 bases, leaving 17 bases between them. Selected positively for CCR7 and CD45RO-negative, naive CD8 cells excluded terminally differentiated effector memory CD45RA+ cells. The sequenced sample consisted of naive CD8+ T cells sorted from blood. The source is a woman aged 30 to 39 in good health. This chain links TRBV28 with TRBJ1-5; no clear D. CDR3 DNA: TGTGCCAGCTCCTCAGCCCGGGGTTATAGCAATCAGCCCCAGCATTTT. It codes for CASSSARGYSNQPQHF.